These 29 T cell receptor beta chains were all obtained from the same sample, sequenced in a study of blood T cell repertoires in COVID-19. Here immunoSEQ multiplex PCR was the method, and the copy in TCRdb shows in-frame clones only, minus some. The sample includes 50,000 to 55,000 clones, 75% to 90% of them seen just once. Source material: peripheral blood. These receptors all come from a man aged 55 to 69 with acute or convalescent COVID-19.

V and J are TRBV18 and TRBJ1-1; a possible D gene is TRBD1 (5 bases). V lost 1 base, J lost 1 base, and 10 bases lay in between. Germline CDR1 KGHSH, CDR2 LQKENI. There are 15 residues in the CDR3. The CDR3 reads CASSPQGWKNTEAFF. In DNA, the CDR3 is TGTGCCAGCTCACCACAGGGGTGGAAGAACACTGAAGCTTTCTTT. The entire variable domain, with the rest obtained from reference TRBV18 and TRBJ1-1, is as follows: NAGVMQNPRHLVRRRGQEARLRCSPMKGHSHVYWYRQLPEEGLKFMVYLQKENIIDESGMPKERFSAEFPKEGPSILRIQQVVRGDSAAYFCASSPQGWKNTEAFFGQGTRLTVV.

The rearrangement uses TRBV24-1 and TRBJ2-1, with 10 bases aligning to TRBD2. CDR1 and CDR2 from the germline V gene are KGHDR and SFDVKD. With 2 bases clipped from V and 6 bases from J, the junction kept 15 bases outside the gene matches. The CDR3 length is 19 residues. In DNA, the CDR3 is TGTGCCACCAGTGATTCGCGTCCTAGCGGGAGATTTTCGATCAATGAGCAGTTCTTC. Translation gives CATSDSRPSGRFSINEQFF.

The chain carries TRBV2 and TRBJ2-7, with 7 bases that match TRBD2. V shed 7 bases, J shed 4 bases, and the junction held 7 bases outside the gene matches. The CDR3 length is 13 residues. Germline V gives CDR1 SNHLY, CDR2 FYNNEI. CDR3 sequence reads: CASIGLDRYEQYF. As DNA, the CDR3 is TGTGCCAGCATCGGACTAGATAGGTACGAGCAGTACTTC. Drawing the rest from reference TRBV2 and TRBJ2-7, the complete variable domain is EPEVTQTPSHQVTQMGQEVILRCVPISNHLYFYWYRQILGQKVEFLVSFYNNEISEKSEIFDDQFSVERPDGSNFTLKIRSTKLEDSAMYFCASIGLDRYEQYFGPGTRLTVT.

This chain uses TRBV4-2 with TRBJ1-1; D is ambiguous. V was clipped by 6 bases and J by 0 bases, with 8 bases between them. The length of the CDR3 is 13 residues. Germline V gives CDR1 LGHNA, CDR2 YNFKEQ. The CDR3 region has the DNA TGTGCCAGCAGACGAGATCTGAACACTGAAGCTTTCTTT. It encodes CASRRDLNTEAFF.

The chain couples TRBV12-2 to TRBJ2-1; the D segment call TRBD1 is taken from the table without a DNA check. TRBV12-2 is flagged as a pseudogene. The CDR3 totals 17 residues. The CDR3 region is CASRPPPTGPSYNEQFF. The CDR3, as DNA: TGTGCAAGTCGCCCCCCCCCGACAGGACCCTCCTACAATGAGCAGTTCTTC.

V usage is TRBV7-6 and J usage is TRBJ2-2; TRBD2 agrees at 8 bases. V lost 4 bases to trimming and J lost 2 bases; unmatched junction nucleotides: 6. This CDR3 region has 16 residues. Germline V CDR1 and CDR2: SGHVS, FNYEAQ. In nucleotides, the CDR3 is TGTGCCAGCAGCTCGTACTTAGCGGGAAACACCGGGGAGCTGTTTTTT. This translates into CASSSYLAGNTGELFF.

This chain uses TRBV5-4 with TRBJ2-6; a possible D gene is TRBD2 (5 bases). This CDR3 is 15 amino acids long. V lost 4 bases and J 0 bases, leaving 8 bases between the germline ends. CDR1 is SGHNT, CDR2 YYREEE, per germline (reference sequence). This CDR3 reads CASSPGFSGANVLTF. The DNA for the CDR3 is TGTGCCAGCAGCCCGGGATTCTCTGGGGCCAACGTCCTGACTTTC.

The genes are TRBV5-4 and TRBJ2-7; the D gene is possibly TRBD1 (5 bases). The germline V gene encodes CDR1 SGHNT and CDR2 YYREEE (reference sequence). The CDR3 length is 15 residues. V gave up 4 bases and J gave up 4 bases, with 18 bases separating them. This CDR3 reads CASSRSQGVQYEQYF. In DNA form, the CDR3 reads TGTGCCAGCAGCAGAAGTCAAGGGGTGCAGTACGAGCAGTACTTC.

CDR3 nucleotide sequence: TGTGCCAGCAGCCCCGTCTACAATGAGCAGTTCTTC. The encoded protein is CASSPVYNEQFF. V usage is TRBV7-8 and J usage is TRBJ2-1; D uncertain. The germline V gene has CDR1 SGHVS and CDR2 FQNEAQ. V lost 5 bases, J lost 3 bases, and 5 bases lay in between. This CDR3 has 12 residues.

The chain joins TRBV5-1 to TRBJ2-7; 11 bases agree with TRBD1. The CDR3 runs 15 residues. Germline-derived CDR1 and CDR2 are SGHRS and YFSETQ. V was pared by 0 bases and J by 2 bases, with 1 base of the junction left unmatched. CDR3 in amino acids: CASSLAGQGAYEQYF. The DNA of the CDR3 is TGCGCCAGCAGCTTGGCGGGACAGGGGGCCTACGAGCAGTACTTC.

The CDR3 loop is CASSEGARVGNTEAFF. The DNA for the CDR3 is TGCGCCAGCAGTGAGGGGGCGCGAGTTGGGAACACTGAAGCTTTCTTT. The chain employs TRBV10-2 and TRBJ1-1, with D possibly matching TRBD1 (5 bases). V lost 2 bases, J lost 1 base, and 14 bases lay in between. From germline, CDR1 is WSHSY and CDR2 SAAADI. This CDR3 contains 16 residues.

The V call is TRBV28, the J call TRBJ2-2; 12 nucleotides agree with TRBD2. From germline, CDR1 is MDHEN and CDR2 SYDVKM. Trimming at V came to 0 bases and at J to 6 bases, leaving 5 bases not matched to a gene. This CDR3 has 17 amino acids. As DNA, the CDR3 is TGTGCCAGCAGTTTATGGAGGCTAGCGGGAGGGCCCGGGGAGCTGTTTTTT. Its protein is CASSLWRLAGGPGELFF.

This CDR3 reads CASSFSSFEQYF. CDR3 DNA sequence: TGTGCCAGCAGCTTCAGTTCTTTCGAGCAGTACTTC. The chain recombines TRBV7-9 with TRBJ2-7, with D hard to call. Germline V gene data show CDR1 as SEHNR and CDR2 as FQNEAQ (reference sequence). V was pared by 3 bases and J by 6 bases, with 9 bases between. This CDR3 region has 12 residues.

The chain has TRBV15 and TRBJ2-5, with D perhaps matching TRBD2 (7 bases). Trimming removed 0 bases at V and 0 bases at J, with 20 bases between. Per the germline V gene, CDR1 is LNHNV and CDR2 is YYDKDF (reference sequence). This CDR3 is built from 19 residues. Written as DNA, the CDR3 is TGTGCCACCAGCAGAGATCGGGAAGCGGGAAGGGGGGACCAAGAGACCCAGTACTTC. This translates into CATSRDREAGRGDQETQYF.

The CDR3 spells CSAPLTETQYF. The DNA of the CDR3 is TGCAGTGCGCCCCTTACTGAGACCCAGTACTTC. This rearrangement joins TRBV20-1 to TRBJ2-5; D is unclear. V was trimmed by 6 bases and J by 5 bases, leaving 10 bases between them. In germline, CDR1 is DFQATT, CDR2 SNEGSKA (reference sequence). CDR3 size: 11 residues.

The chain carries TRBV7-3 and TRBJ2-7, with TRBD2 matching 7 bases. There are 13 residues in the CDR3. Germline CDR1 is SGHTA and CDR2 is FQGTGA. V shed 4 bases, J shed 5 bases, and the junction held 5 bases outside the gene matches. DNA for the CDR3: TGTGCCAGCAGCTCCGTACGGGGGGACGAGCAGTACTTC. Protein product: CASSSVRGDEQYF.

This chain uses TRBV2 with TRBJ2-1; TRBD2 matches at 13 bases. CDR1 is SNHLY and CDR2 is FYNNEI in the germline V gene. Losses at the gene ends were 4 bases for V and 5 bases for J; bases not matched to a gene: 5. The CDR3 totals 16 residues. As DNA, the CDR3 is TGTGCCAGCAGTGCCCGGACTAGCGGGAGCCACAATGAGCAGTTCTTC. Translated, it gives CASSARTSGSHNEQFF.

This CDR3 reads CAISLGAVNTEAFF. The CDR3 DNA reads as TGTGCCATCAGTTTAGGGGCCGTGAACACTGAAGCTTTCTTT. V is TRBV10-3 and J is TRBJ1-1; maybe TRBD1 (5 bases). Germline V lookup: CDR1 ENHRY, CDR2 SYGVKD. This CDR3 contains 14 residues. The germline V and J ends were trimmed by 5 bases and 0 bases, with 10 bases remaining between them.

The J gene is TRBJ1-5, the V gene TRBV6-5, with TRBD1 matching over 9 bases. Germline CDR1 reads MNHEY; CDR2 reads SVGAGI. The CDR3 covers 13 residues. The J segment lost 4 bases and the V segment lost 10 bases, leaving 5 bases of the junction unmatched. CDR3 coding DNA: TGTGCCACCCTAGACAGGGGGAATCAGCCCCAGCATTTT. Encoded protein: CATLDRGNQPQHF.

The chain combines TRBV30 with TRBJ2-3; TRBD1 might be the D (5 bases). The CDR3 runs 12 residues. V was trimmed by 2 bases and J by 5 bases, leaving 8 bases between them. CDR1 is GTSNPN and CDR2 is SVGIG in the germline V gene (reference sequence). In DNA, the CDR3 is TGTGCCTGGAGTCCTACAGGAGATACGCAGTATTTT. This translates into CAWSPTGDTQYF. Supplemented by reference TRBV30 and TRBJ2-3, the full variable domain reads SQTIHQWPATLVQPVGSPLSLECTVEGTSNPNLYWYRQAAGRGLQLLFYSVGIGQISSEVPQNLSASRPQDRQFILSSKKLLLSDSGFYLCAWSPTGDTQYFGPGTRLTVL.

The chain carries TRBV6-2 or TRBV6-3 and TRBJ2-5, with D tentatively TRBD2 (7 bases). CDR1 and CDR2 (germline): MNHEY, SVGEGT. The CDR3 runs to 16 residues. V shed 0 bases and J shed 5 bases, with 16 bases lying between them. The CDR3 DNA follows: TGTGCCAGCAGTTACTCGAGGGGGGGGTTAATGGAGACCCAGTACTTC. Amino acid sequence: CASSYSRGGLMETQYF.

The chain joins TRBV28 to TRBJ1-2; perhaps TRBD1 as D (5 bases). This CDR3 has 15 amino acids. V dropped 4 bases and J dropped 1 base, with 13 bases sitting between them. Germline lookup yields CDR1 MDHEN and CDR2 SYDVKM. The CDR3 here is CASSSSGTHNYGYTF. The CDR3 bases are TGTGCCAGCAGTTCTTCCGGGACTCATAACTATGGCTACACCTTC.

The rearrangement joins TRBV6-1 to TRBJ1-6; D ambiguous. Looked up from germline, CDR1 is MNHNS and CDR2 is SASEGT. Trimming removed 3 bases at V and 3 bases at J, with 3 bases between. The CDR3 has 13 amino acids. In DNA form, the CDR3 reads TGTGCCAGCAGTGACATCTATAATTCACCCCTCCACTTT. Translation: CASSDIYNSPLHF.

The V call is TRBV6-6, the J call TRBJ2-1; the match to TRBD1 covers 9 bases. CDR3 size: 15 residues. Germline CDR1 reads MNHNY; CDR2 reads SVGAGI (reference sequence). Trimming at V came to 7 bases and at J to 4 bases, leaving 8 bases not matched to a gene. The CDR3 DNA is TGTGCCAGCAACCCCCGGGGACAGGGTTACAATGAGCAGTTCTTC. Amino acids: CASNPRGQGYNEQFF.

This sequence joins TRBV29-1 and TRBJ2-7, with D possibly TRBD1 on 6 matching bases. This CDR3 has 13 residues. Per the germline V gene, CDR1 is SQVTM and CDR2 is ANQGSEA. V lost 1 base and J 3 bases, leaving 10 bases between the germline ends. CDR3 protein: CSVEVARGYEQYF. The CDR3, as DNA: TGCAGCGTTGAAGTCGCCAGGGGCTACGAGCAGTACTTC.

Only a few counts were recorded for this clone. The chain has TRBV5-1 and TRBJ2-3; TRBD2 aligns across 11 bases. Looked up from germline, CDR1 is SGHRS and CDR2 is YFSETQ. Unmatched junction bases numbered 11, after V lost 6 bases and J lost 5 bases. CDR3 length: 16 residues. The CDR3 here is CASTRGSSGGQDTQYF. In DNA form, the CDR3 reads TGCGCCAGCACCAGGGGGTCTAGCGGGGGGCAAGATACGCAGTATTTT.

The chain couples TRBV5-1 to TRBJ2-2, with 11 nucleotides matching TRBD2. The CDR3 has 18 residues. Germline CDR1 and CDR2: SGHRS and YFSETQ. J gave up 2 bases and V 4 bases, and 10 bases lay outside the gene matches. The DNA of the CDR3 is TGCGCCAGCAGCCCCCTCACTAGCGGGAGTTTCAACACCGGGGAGCTGTTTTTT. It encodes CASSPLTSGSFNTGELFF.

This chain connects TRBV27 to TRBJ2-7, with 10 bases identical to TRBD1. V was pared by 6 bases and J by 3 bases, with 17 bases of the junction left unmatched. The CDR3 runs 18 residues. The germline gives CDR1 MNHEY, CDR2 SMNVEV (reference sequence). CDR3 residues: CASRALPGRRDRGYEQYF. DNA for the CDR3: TGTGCCAGCAGGGCCCTCCCTGGGCGCCGGGACAGGGGCTACGAGCAGTACTTC.

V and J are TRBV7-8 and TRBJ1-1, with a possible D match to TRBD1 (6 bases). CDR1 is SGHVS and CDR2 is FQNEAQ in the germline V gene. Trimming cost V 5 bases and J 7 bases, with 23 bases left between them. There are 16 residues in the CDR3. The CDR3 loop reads CASSLSTGYASGEAFF. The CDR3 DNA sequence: TGTGCCAGCAGCCTCAGCACAGGGTACGCGAGCGGTGAAGCTTTCTTT.